This T cell receptor (beta chain) was found in a study of blood T cells in healthy people across ages. Germline values: CDR1 SGHTA, CDR2 FQGNSA. V dropped 4 bases and J dropped 4; count of bases not matched to a gene: 12. The CDR3 covers 17 residues. The second PCR ran about 6 to 11 cycles with a sample-barcoded 5' primer and J-beta primers. Using its own MiXCR run on the 5' RACE reads, TCRdb lists one record per CDR3 protein. The table includes about 1.8 million distinct CDR3 sequences, around half detected once. Sequencing was carried out using blood. The sequence derives from a middle-aged woman in good health. The chain links TRBV7-2 to TRBJ2-1; TRBD2 agrees at 8 bases. The CDR3 is CASSSHGSSGGYNEQFF. As DNA, the CDR3 is TGTGCCAGCAGCTCCCACGGGTCGAGCGGGGGTTACAATGAGCAGTTCTTC.